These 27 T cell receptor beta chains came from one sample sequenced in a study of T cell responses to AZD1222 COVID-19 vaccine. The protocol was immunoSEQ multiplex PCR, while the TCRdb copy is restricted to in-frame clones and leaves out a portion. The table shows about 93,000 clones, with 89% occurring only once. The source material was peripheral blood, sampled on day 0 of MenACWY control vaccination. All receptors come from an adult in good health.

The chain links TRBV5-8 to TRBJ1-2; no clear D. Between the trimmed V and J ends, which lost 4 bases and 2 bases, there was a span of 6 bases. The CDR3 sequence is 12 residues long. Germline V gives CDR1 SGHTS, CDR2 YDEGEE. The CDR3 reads CASSRANYGYTF. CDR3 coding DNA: TGTGCCAGCAGCCGGGCCAACTATGGCTACACCTTC.

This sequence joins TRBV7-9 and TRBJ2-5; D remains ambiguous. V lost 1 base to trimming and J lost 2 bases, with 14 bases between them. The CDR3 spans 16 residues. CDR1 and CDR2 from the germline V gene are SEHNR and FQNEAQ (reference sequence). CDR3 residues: CASSLDVSHIQETQYF. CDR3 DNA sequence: TGTGCCAGCAGCTTAGATGTTTCACATATTCAAGAGACCCAGTACTTC.

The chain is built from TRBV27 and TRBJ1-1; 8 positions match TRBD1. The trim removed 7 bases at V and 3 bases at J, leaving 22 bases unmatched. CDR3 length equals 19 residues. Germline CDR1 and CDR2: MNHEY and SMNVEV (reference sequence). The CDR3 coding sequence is TGTGCCAGCACCCCTGGGTGGGACCGACAGGGGCGCGGATACACTGAAGCTTTCTTT. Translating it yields CASTPGWDRQGRGYTEAFF.

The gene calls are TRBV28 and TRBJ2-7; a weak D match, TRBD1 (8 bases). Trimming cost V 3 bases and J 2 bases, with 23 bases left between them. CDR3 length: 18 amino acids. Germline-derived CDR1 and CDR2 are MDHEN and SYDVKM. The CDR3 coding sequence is TGTGCCAGCAGTTTCCCCGTCGGACAGGGAGGGAGCACCTACGAGCAGTACTTC. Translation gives CASSFPVGQGGSTYEQYF.

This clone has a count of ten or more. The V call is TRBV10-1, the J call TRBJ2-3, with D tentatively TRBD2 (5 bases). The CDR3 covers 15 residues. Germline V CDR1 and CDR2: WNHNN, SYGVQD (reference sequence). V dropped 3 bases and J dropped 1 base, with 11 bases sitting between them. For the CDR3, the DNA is TGCGCCAGCAGTGATGGTAGCGCAGGCACAGATACGCAGTATTTT. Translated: CASSDGSAGTDTQYF.

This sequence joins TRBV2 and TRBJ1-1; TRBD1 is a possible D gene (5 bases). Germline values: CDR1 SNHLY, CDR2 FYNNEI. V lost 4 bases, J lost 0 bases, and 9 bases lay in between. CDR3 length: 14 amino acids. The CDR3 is CASSVGGMNTEAFF. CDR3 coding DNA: TGTGCCAGCAGTGTCGGGGGGATGAACACTGAAGCTTTCTTT. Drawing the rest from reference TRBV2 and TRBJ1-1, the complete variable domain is EPEVTQTPSHQVTQMGQEVILRCVPISNHLYFYWYRQILGQKVEFLVSFYNNEISEKSEIFDDQFSVERPDGSNFTLKIRSTKLEDSAMYFCASSVGGMNTEAFFGQGTRLTVV.

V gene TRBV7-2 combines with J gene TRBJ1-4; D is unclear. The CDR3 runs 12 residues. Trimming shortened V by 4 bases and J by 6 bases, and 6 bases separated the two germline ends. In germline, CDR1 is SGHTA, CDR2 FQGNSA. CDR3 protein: CASSSSYEKLFF. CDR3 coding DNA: TGTGCCAGCAGCTCAAGCTATGAAAAACTGTTTTTT.

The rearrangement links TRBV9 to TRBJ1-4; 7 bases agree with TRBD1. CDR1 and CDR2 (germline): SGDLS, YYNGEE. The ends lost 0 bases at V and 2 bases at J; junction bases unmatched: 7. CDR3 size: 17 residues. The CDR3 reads CASSVGAGGSTNEKLFF. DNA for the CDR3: TGTGCCAGCAGCGTAGGGGCAGGGGGAAGCACTAATGAAAAACTGTTTTTT.

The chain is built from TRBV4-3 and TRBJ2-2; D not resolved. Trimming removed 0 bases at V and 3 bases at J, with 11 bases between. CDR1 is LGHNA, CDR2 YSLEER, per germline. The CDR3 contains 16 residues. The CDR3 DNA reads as TGCGCCAGCAGCCAAGACAGGCTTTACGACACCGGGGAGCTGTTTTTT. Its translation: CASSQDRLYDTGELFF.

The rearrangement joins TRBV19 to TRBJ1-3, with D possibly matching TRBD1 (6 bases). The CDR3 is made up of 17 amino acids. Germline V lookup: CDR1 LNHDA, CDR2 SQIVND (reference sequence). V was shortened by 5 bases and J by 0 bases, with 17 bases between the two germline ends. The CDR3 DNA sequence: TGTGCCAGTAGTGGCCGCTCAACAGGGAGCTCTGGAAACACCATATATTTT. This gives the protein CASSGRSTGSSGNTIYF. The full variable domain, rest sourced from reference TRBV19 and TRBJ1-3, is DGGITQSPKYLFRKEGQNVTLSCEQNLNHDAMYWYRQDPGQGLRLIYYSQIVNDFQKGDIAEGYSVSREKKESFPLTVTSAQKNPTAFYLCASSGRSTGSSGNTIYFGEGSWLTVV.

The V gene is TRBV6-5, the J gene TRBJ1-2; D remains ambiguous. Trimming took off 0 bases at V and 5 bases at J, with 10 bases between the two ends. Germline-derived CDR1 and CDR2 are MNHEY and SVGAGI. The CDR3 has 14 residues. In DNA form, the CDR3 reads TGTGCCAGCAGTTACTCTGTGGGGAGTTATGGCTACACCTTC. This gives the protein CASSYSVGSYGYTF.

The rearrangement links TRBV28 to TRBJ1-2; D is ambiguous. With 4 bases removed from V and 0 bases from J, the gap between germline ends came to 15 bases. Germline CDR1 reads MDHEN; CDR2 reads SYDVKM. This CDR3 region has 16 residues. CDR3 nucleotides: TGTGCCAGCAGTTCTCTGGGAGACGGGGCTAACTATGGCTACACCTTC. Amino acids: CASSSLGDGANYGYTF.

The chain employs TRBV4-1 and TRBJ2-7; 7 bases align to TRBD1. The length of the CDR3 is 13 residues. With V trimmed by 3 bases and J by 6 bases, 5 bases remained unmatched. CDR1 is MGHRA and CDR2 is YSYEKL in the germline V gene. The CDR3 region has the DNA TGCGCCAGCAGCCACACGACAGGGCTCGAGCAGTACTTC. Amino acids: CASSHTTGLEQYF.

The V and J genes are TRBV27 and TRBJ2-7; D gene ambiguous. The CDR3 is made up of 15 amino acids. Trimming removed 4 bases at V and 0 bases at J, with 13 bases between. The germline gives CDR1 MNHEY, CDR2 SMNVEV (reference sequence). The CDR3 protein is CASSSAGPSSYEQYF. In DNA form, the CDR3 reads TGTGCCAGCAGTTCAGCCGGGCCTAGCTCCTACGAGCAGTACTTC.

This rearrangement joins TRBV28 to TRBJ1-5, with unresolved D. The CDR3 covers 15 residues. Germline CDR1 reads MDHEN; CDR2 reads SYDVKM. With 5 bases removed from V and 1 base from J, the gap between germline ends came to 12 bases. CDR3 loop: CASSPAGSSNQPQHF. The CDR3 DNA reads TGTGCCAGCAGTCCGGCCGGGTCGAGCAATCAGCCCCAGCATTTT.

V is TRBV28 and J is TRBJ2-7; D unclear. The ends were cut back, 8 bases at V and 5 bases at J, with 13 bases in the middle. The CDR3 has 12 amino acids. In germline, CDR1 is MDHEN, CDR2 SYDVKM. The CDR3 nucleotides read TGTGCCAGCGGCAAAGGGATCAACGAGCAGTACTTC. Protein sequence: CASGKGINEQYF.

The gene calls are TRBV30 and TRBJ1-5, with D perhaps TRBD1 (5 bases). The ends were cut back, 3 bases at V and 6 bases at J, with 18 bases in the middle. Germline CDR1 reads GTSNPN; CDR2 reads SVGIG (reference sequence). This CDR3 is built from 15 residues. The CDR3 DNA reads TGTGCCTGGAGGACCCAAAGCGGGGGTGCTCAGCCCCAGCATTTT. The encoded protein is CAWRTQSGGAQPQHF.

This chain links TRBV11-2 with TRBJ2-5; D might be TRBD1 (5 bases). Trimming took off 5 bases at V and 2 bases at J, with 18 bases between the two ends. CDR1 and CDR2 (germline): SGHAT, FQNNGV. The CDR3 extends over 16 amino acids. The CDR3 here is CASSGLGVADQETQYF. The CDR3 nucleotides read TGTGCCAGCAGCGGTTTAGGGGTGGCAGATCAAGAGACCCAGTACTTC.

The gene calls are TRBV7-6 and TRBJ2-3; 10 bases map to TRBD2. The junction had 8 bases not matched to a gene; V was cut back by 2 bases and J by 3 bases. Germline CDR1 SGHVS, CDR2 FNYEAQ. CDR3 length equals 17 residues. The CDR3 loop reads CASSLLSSGGGTDTQYF. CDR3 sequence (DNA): TGTGCCAGCAGCTTATTGTCTAGCGGGGGTGGGACAGATACGCAGTATTTT.

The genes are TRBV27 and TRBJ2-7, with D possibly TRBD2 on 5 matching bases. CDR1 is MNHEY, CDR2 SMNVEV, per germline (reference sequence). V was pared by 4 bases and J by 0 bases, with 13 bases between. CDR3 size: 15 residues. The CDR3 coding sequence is TGTGCCAGCAGTTCCCTCGGGGTGATCTCCTACGAGCAGTACTTC. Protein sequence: CASSSLGVISYEQYF.

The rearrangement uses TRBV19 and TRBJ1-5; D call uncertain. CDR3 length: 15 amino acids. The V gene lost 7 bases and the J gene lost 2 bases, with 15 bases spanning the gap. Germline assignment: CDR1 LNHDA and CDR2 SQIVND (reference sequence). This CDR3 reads CASKPAGEGNQPQHF. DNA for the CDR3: TGTGCCAGTAAACCTGCGGGCGAGGGCAATCAGCCCCAGCATTTT.

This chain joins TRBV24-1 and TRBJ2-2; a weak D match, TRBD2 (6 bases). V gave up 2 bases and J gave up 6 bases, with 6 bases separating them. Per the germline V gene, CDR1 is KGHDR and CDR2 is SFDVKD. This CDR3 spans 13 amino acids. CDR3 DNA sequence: TGTGCCACCAGTGATTGGGGGGCCGGGGAGCTGTTTTTT. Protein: CATSDWGAGELFF.

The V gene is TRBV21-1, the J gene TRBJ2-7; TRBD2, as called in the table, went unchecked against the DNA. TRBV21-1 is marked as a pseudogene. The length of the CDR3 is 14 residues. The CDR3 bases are TGTGCCAGCACCTTGGAGGGGAAAACCTACGAGCAGTACTTC. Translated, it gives CASTLEGKTYEQYF.

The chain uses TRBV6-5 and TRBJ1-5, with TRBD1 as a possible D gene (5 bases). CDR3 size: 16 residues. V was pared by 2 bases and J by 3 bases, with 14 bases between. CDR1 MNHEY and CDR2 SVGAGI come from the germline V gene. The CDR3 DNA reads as TGTGCCAGCAGTTACACCCGGACATTACCCAATCAGCCCCAGCATTTT. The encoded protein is CASSYTRTLPNQPQHF.

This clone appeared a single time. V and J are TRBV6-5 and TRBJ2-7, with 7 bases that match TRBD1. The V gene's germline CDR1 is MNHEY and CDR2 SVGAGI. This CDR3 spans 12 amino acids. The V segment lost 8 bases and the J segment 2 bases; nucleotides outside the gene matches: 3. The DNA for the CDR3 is TGTGCCAGCGGAACAGGGGCCTACGAGCAGTACTTC. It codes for CASGTGAYEQYF.

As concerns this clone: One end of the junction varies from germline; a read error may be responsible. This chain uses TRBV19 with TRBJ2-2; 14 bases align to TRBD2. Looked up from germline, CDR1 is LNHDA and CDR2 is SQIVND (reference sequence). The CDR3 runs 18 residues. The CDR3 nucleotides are TGTGCCAGTAGCATAGGACTAGCGGGGGGAACCCCCCCCGGGGAGCTGTTTTTT. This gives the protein CASSIGLAGGTPPGELFF. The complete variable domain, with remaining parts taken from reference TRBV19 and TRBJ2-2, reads DGGITQSPKYLFRKEGQNVTLSCEQNLNHDAMYWYRQDPGQGLRLIYYSQIVNDFQKGDIAEGYSVSREKKESFPLTVTSAQKNPTAFYLCASSIGLAGGTPPGELFFGEGSRLTVL.

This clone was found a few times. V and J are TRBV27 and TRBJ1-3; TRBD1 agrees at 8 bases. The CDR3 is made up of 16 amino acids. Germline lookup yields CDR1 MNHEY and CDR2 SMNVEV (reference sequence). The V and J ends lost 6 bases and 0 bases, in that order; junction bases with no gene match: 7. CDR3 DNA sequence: TGTGCCAGCAGGAGGACAGGGACCTTCTCTGGAAACACCATATATTTT. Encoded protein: CASRRTGTFSGNTIYF.